These 3 T cell receptor beta chains were sequenced from one sample in a study of blood T cell repertoires in COVID-19. Using immunoSEQ multiplex PCR, the repertoire was profiled, and TCRdb retains in-frame clones only, with some absent. Among roughly 400,000 clones, over 75% were seen once, and the ten largest hold 1.4% to 1.5%. Sequencing was performed on PBMCs or T cells enriched from blood (not recorded which). These receptors were obtained from a woman between 18 and 29 years old who had been exposed to COVID-19.

The chain links TRBV11-1 to TRBJ1-1; the D is unclear. Germline CDR1 reads SGHAT; CDR2 reads FQDESV (reference sequence). This CDR3 is 14 amino acids long. V was pared by 1 base and J by 1 base, with 7 bases between. CDR3 DNA: TGTGCCAGCAGCTTAGTAGCGTGGAACACTGAAGCTTTCTTT. It translates to CASSLVAWNTEAFF.

The rearrangement joins TRBV6-5 to TRBJ2-7, with 7 bases that match TRBD1. Unmatched junction bases numbered 2, after V lost 6 bases and J lost 0 bases. The CDR3 spans 13 residues. Germline V gene sequence: CDR1 MNHEY, CDR2 SVGAGI. CDR3 bases: TGTGCCAGCAGCTGGGACAGCTCCTACGAGCAGTACTTC. The encoded protein is CASSWDSSYEQYF.

The chain recombines TRBV3-1 (or the pseudogene TRBV3-2) with TRBJ2-5, with unresolved D. The germline gives CDR1 LGHDT, CDR2 YNNKEL (reference sequence). Trimming left V 4 bases short and J 1 base short, with 7 bases between. The CDR3 is 13 residues long. CDR3 coding DNA: TGTGCCAGCAGCCCATACTTCCAAGAGACCCAGTACTTC. Amino acids: CASSPYFQETQYF.